Below, 20 T cell receptor beta chains from the same sample are listed, as sequenced in a study of T cell responses to AZD1222 COVID-19 vaccine. Libraries were prepared by immunoSEQ multiplex PCR; TCRdb keeps only in-frame clonotypes and omits some of them. The sample has 90,000 to 120,000 clones; nearly 95% are singletons. The sample here was peripheral blood, taken on day 0 of AZD1222 vaccination. Receptors originate from an adult in good health.

V usage is TRBV3-1 (or the pseudogene TRBV3-2) and J usage is TRBJ2-7; maybe TRBD1 (6 bases). V was shortened by 5 bases and J by 1 base, with 15 bases between the two germline ends. CDR1 is LGHDT and CDR2 is YNNKEL in the germline V gene (reference sequence). The CDR3 has 15 amino acids. The CDR3 sequence: CASSDYRDTSYEQYF. DNA for the CDR3: TGTGCCAGCAGCGACTACCGGGACACTTCCTACGAGCAGTACTTC.

This clone was counted a single time. CDR3 sequence: CASSLSGPTLSPLHF. DNA of the CDR3: TGCGCCAGCAGCTTGTCCGGGCCTACCCTTTCACCCCTCCACTTT. The chain recombines TRBV5-1 with TRBJ1-6; D remains unclear. Per germline, CDR1 SGHRS and CDR2 YFSETQ. This CDR3 comprises 15 residues. V was pared by 1 base and J by 9 bases, with 14 bases between.

This chain uses TRBV6-5 with TRBJ2-3, with D unresolved. Germline V CDR1 and CDR2: MNHEY, SVGAGI. The CDR3 is 12 amino acids. V was clipped by 8 bases and J by 2 bases, with 8 bases between them. The CDR3 coding sequence is TGTGCCAGCGCTCCCTCCACAGATACGCAGTATTTT. Protein product: CASAPSTDTQYF.

J is TRBJ1-4 and V is TRBV7-6; D is possibly TRBD1 (5 bases). V lost 4 bases, J lost 11 bases, and 17 bases lay in between. There are 14 residues in the CDR3. The germline gives CDR1 SGHVS, CDR2 FNYEAQ. DNA for the CDR3: TGTGCCAGCAGCTCCGGGACCGTGTCTAGTAAACTGTTTTTT. Its protein is CASSSGTVSSKLFF. The entire variable domain, with the rest obtained from reference TRBV7-6 and TRBJ1-4, is as follows: GAGVSQSPRYKVTKRGQDVALRCDPISGHVSLYWYRQALGQGPEFLTYFNYEAQQDKSGLPNDRFSAERPEGSISTLTIQRTEQRDSAMYRCASSSGTVSSKLFFGSGTQLSVL.

The V and J genes are TRBV29-1 and TRBJ2-2; D remains unclear. The V and J ends lost 4 bases and 5 bases respectively, with 5 bases between them. This CDR3 has 11 amino acids. Germline-derived CDR1 and CDR2 are SQVTM and ANQGSEA. The CDR3 DNA is TGCAGCGTTGTTGAGACCGGGGAGCTGTTTTTT. Translation: CSVVETGELFF.

A note on this clone: Other DNA sequences within the sample encode an identical CDR3. The chain employs TRBV27 and TRBJ2-7; D not resolved. Trimming took 6 bases from V and 0 from J, leaving 9 bases between them. The CDR3 has 13 amino acids. CDR1 is MNHEY and CDR2 is SMNVEV in the germline V gene (reference sequence). The DNA for the CDR3 is TGTGCCAGCAGGCTAAGGAGCTCCTACGAGCAGTACTTC. Amino acids: CASRLRSSYEQYF.

CDR3 amino acids: CASSLVGVGEAFF. In nucleotides, the CDR3 is TGTGCCAGCAGCTTGGTGGGGGTGGGAGAAGCTTTCTTT. The chain is built from TRBV5-4 and TRBJ1-1, with TRBD1 as a possible D gene (5 bases). Germline V gene lookup returns CDR1 SGHNT and CDR2 YYREEE (reference sequence). Trimming removed 0 bases from V and 8 bases from J, with 11 bases in between. This CDR3 comprises 13 residues.

The chain is built from TRBV6-5 and TRBJ2-7; the match to TRBD2 covers 11 bases. The CDR3 runs 14 residues. With 4 bases clipped from V and 2 bases from J, the junction kept 1 base outside the gene matches. Germline V gene lookup returns CDR1 MNHEY and CDR2 SVGAGI. CDR3 in DNA: TGTGCCAGCAGTTCTAGCGGGAGGACCTACGAGCAGTACTTC. This sequence encodes CASSSSGRTYEQYF.

The V and J genes are TRBV4-1 and TRBJ2-7; D call uncertain. Trimming removed 4 bases from V and 5 bases from J, with 15 bases in between. The germline CDR1 and CDR2 sequences are MGHRA and YSYEKL. CDR3 length equals 14 residues. CDR3 in DNA: TGCGCCAGCAGCCCCCCCAAGGGCCCCGACGAGCAGTACTTC. Protein: CASSPPKGPDEQYF.

Details on this clone: A junction end diverges from the germline sequence, so it may reflect a read error. The rearrangement joins TRBV19 to TRBJ2-7; 11 nucleotides match TRBD2. The CDR3 is made up of 13 amino acids. Germline CDR1 LNHDA, CDR2 SQIVND (reference sequence). The DNA of the CDR3 is TGTGCCAGTAGTATTGGGACTAGCGGTGAGCAAGACTTC. Translated: CASSIGTSGEQDF.

This clone was observed a single time. This chain uses TRBV28 with TRBJ1-6, with a possible D match to TRBD1 (5 bases). The CDR3 is made up of 17 amino acids. Germline CDR1 and CDR2: MDHEN and SYDVKM. V was clipped by 5 bases and J by 0 bases, with 14 bases between them. The CDR3 region has the DNA TGTGCCAGCAGTCCGGGACCGCCAAGCTCCTATAATTCACCCCTCCACTTT. Residues: CASSPGPPSSYNSPLHF.

The V gene is TRBV30, the J gene TRBJ1-4; unclear D gene. The CDR3 is 15 amino acids. Trimming removed 1 base at V and 7 bases at J, with 16 bases between. The V gene's germline CDR1 is GTSNPN and CDR2 SVGIG (reference sequence). CDR3 coding DNA: TGTGCCTGGAGTGCCCTTGCGTTTGGAGGTGAAAAACTGTTTTTT. Residues: CAWSALAFGGEKLFF.

This sequence joins TRBV30 and TRBJ1-6; 10 bases agree with TRBD1. Germline lookup yields CDR1 GTSNPN and CDR2 SVGIG (reference sequence). J lost 5 bases, V lost 2 bases, and 12 bases had no gene match. The CDR3 runs 18 residues. The CDR3 loop reads CAWSPDLPGTGDNSPLHF. Here the CDR3 DNA reads TGTGCCTGGAGTCCCGATTTACCCGGGACAGGGGATAATTCACCCCTCCACTTT.

The V and J genes are TRBV5-1 and TRBJ2-7, with D possibly being TRBD1 or TRBD2 (5 bases each). Germline loops: CDR1 SGHRS, CDR2 YFSETQ. The V end lost 3 bases, the J end lost 0 bases, and 16 bases lay between the germline ends. The CDR3 runs to 16 residues. CDR3 nucleotides: TGCGCCAGCAGCTCTACCGGGACCGCCTTCTCCTACGAGCAGTACTTC. Its protein is CASSSTGTAFSYEQYF.

V is TRBV7-2 and J is TRBJ2-5; 12 bases fit TRBD1. Germline assignment: CDR1 SGHTA and CDR2 FQGNSA. V shed 5 bases and J 5 bases; nucleotides not matched to a gene: 9. The CDR3 is 16 amino acids. CDR3 protein: CASSPPGTGGGETQYF. The CDR3, as DNA: TGTGCCAGCAGCCCCCCCGGGACAGGGGGCGGGGAGACCCAGTACTTC.

The chain carries TRBV6-5 and TRBJ2-7, with D perhaps TRBD1 or TRBD2 (6 bases each). Germline V CDR1 and CDR2: MNHEY, SVGAGI. CDR3 size: 14 residues. V was shortened by 2 bases and J by 2 bases, with 10 bases between the two germline ends. The CDR3 region has the DNA TGTGCCAGCAGTTACGGAGGGGGGCCCTACGAGCAGTACTTC. Its translation is CASSYGGGPYEQYF.

J is TRBJ2-1 and V is TRBV18; D is ambiguous. The CDR3 spans 12 residues. Germline V gene lookup returns CDR1 KGHSH and CDR2 LQKENI. Trimming cost V 4 bases and J 1 base, with 2 bases left between them. The DNA of the CDR3 is TGTGCCAGCTCACAGTCCTACAATGAGCAGTTCTTC. Protein sequence: CASSQSYNEQFF.

The gene calls are TRBV12-3 or TRBV12-4 and TRBJ2-3, with 8 bases matching TRBD2. The CDR3 is 11 amino acids. J lost 11 bases, V lost 5 bases, and 3 bases had no gene match. CDR3 sequence: CASSPSGRQYF. CDR3 nucleotides: TGTGCCAGCAGTCCCAGCGGGAGGCAGTATTTT.

This clone was picked up one time. V and J are TRBV2 and TRBJ2-7, with 16 bases lining up with TRBD2. The CDR3 consists of 16 residues. J gave up 7 bases and V 4 bases, and 7 bases lay outside the gene matches. Germline values: CDR1 SNHLY, CDR2 FYNNEI. Here the CDR3 reads CASSGGLAGGRGEQYF. CDR3 DNA sequence: TGTGCCAGCAGTGGGGGACTAGCGGGAGGGAGAGGAGAGCAGTACTTC.

The DNA for the CDR3 is TGTGCCAGCAGCACAGGGACCGGCACAGATACGCAGTATTTT. Encoded protein: CASSTGTGTDTQYF. This chain links TRBV7-3 with TRBJ2-3, with D possibly being TRBD1 (6 bases). Germline CDR1 SGHTA, CDR2 FQGTGA. CDR3 length: 14 residues. Trimming stripped 5 bases from V and 1 base from J, with 10 bases between.